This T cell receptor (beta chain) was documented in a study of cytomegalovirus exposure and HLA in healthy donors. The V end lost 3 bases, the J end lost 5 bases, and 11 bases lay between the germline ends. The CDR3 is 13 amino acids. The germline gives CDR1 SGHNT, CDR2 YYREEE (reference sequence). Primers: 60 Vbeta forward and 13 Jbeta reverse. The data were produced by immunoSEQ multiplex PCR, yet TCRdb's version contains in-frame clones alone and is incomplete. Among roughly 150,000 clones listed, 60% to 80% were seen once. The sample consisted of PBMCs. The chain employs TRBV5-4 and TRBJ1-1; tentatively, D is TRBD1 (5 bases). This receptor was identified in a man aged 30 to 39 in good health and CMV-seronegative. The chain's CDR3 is CASSSLGGTEAFF. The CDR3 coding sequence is TGTGCCAGCAGCTCCTTGGGGGGGACTGAAGCTTTCTTT.